The text below deals with one T cell receptor (beta chain). Antigen: not known. The sample is drawn from a study of a mutant IDH1 vaccine in newly diagnosed glioma. Whole-study results and caveats: It was 85% to 95% of patients that developed vaccine-induced immune responses.

TCRdb's copy holds only in-frame clones and misses some; the assay was immunoSEQ multiplex PCR. The sample includes about 32,000 clones, about 80% seen only once; the top ten take 15% to 17%. Germline CDR1 SGHRS, CDR2 YFSETQ. The V and J ends lost 3 bases and 0 bases respectively, with 13 bases between them. The CDR3 is made up of 15 amino acids. The sample's time point: week 35, safety follow-up. Each vaccine dose was 300 ug of mutant IDH1 20-mer peptide, with topical imiquimod. The source is a man aged 30-40 years with glioma. This chain uses TRBV5-1 with TRBJ2-7; the D gene is possibly TRBD2 (5 bases). Sequenced here: PBMCs, sampled from a glioma patient whose treatment included an IDH1 peptide vaccine. CDR3 DNA: TGCGCCAGCAGCTACCCGGGGTCCAGCTCCTACGAGCAGTACTTC. This encodes CASSYPGSSSYEQYF.